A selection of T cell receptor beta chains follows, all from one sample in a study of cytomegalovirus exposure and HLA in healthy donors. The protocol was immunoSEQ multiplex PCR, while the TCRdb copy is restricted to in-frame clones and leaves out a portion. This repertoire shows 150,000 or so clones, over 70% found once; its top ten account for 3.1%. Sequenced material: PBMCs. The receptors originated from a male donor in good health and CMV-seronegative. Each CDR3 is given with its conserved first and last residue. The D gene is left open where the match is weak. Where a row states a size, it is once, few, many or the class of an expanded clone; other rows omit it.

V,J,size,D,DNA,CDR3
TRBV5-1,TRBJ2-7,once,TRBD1,TGCGCCAGCAGCTTCCGGGACAGGGGGCTCCACGAGCAGTACTTC,CASSFRDRGLHEQYF
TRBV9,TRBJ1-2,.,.,TGTGCCAGCAGCGTAGCTGGGGGGGGCCCCCAGGATGGCTACACCTTC,CASSVAGGGPQDGYTF
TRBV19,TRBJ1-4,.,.,TGTGCCAGTAGTATGGGCCGCCAACTGTTTTTT,CASSMGRQLFF
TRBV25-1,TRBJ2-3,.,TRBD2,TGTGCCAGCAGTGAAGGGGGCGGGGGGGCACATACGCAGTATTTT,CASSEGGGGAHTQYF
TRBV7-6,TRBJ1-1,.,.,TGTGCCAGCAGCTTAGCCGACATCGCCTTCACTGAAGCTTTCTTT,CASSLADIAFTEAFF
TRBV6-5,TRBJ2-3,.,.,TGTGCCAGCAGCTTTCGGGATGGGGCAGATACGCAGTATTTT,CASSFRDGADTQYF
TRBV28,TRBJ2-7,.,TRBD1,TGTGCCAGCAGTTCACCTAGACAGGGAATGACTGCCTACGAGCAGTACTTC,CASSSPRQGMTAYEQYF
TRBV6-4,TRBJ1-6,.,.,TGTGCCAGCAGTGTAAGCCCGGGAAATTCACCCCTCCACTTT,CASSVSPGNSPLHF
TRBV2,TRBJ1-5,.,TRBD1,TGTGCCAGCAGTCCCCGGACAGGTAATCAGCCCCAGCATTTT,CASSPRTGNQPQHF
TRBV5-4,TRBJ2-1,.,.,TGTGCCAGCAGCTTGGGGGGGGGCCCGGTGAATGAGCAGTTCTTC,CASSLGGGPVNEQFF
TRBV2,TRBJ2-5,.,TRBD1,TGTGCCAGCAGCCCCGTGACAGGGGGGGAAGAGACCCAGTACTTC,CASSPVTGGEETQYF
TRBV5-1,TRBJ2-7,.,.,TGCGCCAGCAGCTTGTCTGGTCGCTTTGGAGAGAGCTCCTACGAGCAGTACTTC,CASSLSGRFGESSYEQYF
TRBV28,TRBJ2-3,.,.,TGTGCCAGCAGTTTTTGGGGTAGCGGCACAGATACGCAGTATTTT,CASSFWGSGTDTQYF
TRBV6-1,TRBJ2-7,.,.,TGTGCCAGCAGTGAAAGGTACTTTGAGAGGTTCTCCTACGAGCAGTACTTC,CASSERYFERFSYEQYF
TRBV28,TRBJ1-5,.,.,TGTGCCAGCAGGGGTAGGGGGTGGGTTGGCAATCAGCCCCAGCATTTT,CASRGRGWVGNQPQHF
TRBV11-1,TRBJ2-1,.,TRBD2,TGTGCCAGCAGCTTAGCGTACGCGGGGGGCTTAGGGAATGAGCAGTTCTTC,CASSLAYAGGLGNEQFF
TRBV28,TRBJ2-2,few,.,TGTGCCAGCAGTTTACGGGAGTGGGACGGGGAGCTGTTTTTT,CASSLREWDGELFF
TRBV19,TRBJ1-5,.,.,TGTGCCAGTAGTCACGGGGGGAATCAGCCCCAGCATTTT,CASSHGGNQPQHF
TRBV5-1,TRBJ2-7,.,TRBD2,TGCGCCAGCAGCGGCGGGACTAGCGGGCCCTACGAGCAGTACTTC,CASSGGTSGPYEQYF
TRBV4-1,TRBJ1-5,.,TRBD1,TGCGCCAGCAGCCAAGAAGGGGGGACAGCTAATCAGCCCCAGCATTTT,CASSQEGGTANQPQHF
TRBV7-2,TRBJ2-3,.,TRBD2,TGTGCCAGCAGCTTTCCGGGACTAGCGGGGGGTTCAGATACGCAGTATTTT,CASSFPGLAGGSDTQYF
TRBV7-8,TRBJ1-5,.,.,TGTGCCAGCAGCTTAGTCGTCGGCCTCGGGCAGCCCCAGCATTTT,CASSLVVGLGQPQHF
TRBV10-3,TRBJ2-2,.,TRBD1,TGTGCCATCAGTGAGTCCCAAACTACAGGGGGGAACACCGGGGAGCTGTTTTTT,CAISESQTTGGNTGELFF
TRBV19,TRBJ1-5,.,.,TGTGCCAGTAGTATTTTTCCTACAGGGAATCAGCCCCAGCATTTT,CASSIFPTGNQPQHF
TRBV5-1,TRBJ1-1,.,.,TGCGCCAGCAGCCCAGAATGGGGGCAGACTGAAGCTTTCTTT,CASSPEWGQTEAFF
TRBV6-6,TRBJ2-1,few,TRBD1,TGTGCCAGCAGCGGACAGGGAAACAATGAGCAGTTCTTC,CASSGQGNNEQFF
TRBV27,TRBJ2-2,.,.,TGTGCCAGCAACAGGGAGGGGAGCACCGGGGAGCTGTTTTTT,CASNREGSTGELFF
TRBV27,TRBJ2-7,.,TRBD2,TGTGCCAGCAGCTATAGCGGGAGTAGGTACGAGCAGTACTTC,CASSYSGSRYEQYF
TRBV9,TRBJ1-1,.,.,TGTGCCAGCAGCGTAGGTCCAGGGCCGCACACTGAAGCTTTCTTT,CASSVGPGPHTEAFF
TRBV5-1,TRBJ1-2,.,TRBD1,TGCGCCAGCCGGGTCCTTCAGGGGGCGGGCTACACCTTC,CASRVLQGAGYTF
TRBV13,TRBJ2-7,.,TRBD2,TGTGCCAGCAGCCGATACTCTACCGGGACTAGCGGCTACGAGCAGTACTTC,CASSRYSTGTSGYEQYF
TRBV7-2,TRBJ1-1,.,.,TGTGCCAGCAGCACAGGACCTTTGGGCACTGAAGCTTTCTTT,CASSTGPLGTEAFF
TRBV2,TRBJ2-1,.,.,TGTGCCTCCGTAGCGGTGGCTTTGTACAATGAGCAGTTCTTC,CASVAVALYNEQFF
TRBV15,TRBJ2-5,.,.,TGTGCCACCAGCAGAGATAGCAGCCAAGAGACCCAGTACTTC,CATSRDSSQETQYF
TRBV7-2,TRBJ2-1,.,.,TGTGCCAGCAGCCCCACCGTGAGTAGCGGAGCCTACAATGAGCAGTTCTTC,CASSPTVSSGAYNEQFF
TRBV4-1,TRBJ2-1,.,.,TGCGCCAGCAGCCAAGAACGAGGTAACAATGAGCAGTTCTTC,CASSQERGNNEQFF
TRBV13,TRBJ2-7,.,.,TGTGCCAGCAGCTTAGGAAGACTGAGCTCCTACGAGCAGTACTTC,CASSLGRLSSYEQYF
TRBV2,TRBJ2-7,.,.,TGTGCCAGCAGCCGCCAGAGGGCGTACGAGCAGTACTTC,CASSRQRAYEQYF
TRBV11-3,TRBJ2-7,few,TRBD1,TGTGCCAGCGGGACAGGGACGAACGAGCAGTACTTC,CASGTGTNEQYF
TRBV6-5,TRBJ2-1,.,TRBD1,TGTGCCAGCAGTTCCCCCGGGACAGGGTCCTACAATGAGCAGTTCTTC,CASSSPGTGSYNEQFF
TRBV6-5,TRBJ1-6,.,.,TGTGCCAGCAGTTACAGGCAGGATAATTCACCCCTCCACTTT,CASSYRQDNSPLHF
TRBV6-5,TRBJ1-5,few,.,TGTGCCAGCAGTAACGGGGGTGGCCAGCCCCAGCATTTT,CASSNGGGQPQHF
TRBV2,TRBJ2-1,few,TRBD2,TGTGCCAGCAGGGGACTAGCCTACAATGAGCAGTTCTTC,CASRGLAYNEQFF
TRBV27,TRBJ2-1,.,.,TGTGCCAGCAGTCCCCCCCTCGAGGTGGACTACAATGAGCAGTTCTTC,CASSPPLEVDYNEQFF
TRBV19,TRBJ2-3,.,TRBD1,TGTGCCAGTAGTATAGCACAGGGGGTCGGCACAGATACGCAGTATTTT,CASSIAQGVGTDTQYF
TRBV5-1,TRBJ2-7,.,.,TGCGCCAGCAGCTTGGGACAGCCCGTTGGAGAGCAGTACTTC,CASSLGQPVGEQYF
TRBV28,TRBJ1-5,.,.,TGTGCCAGCAGTTTTGCGCCTTATAGCAATCAGCCCCAGCATTTT,CASSFAPYSNQPQHF
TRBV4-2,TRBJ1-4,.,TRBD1,TGTGCCAGCAGCCAGGACAGGGGTCCTAATGAAAAACTGTTTTTT,CASSQDRGPNEKLFF
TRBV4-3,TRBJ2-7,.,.,TGCGCCAGCAGCCAAGACACCTACTACGAGCAGTACTTC,CASSQDTYYEQYF
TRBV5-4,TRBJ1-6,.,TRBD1,TGTGCCAGCAGCTTGACAGGGGAGACGAATTCACCCCTCCACTTT,CASSLTGETNSPLHF
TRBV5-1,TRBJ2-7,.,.,TGCGCCAGCAGCTTGGACAGGGACGAGCAGTACTTC,CASSLDRDEQYF
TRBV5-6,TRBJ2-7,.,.,TGTGCCAGCGGGGGGATTTTTGTCGACGAGCAGTACTTC,CASGGIFVDEQYF
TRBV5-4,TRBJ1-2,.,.,TGTGCCAGCAGCTTCCTGAGGCTCCCCCTTAACTATGGCTACACCTTC,CASSFLRLPLNYGYTF